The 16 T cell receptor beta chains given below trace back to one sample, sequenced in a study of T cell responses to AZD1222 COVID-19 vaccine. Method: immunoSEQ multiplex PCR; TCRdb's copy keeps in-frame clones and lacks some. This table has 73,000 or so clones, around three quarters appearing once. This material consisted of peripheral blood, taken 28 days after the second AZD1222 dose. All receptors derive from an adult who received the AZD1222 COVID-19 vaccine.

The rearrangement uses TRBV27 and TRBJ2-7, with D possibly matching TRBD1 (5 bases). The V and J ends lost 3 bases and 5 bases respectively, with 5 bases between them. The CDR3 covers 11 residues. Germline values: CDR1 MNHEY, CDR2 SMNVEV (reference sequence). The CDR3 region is CASSLGHEQYF. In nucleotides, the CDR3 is TGTGCCAGCAGTTTGGGGCACGAGCAGTACTTC.

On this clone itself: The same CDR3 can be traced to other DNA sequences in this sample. CDR3 sequence reads: CSARVPETQYF. The DNA for the CDR3 is TGCAGTGCTAGGGTCCCGGAGACCCAGTACTTC. This chain links TRBV20-1 with TRBJ2-5; D ambiguous. The CDR3 is 11 residues long. V dropped 3 bases and J dropped 5 bases, with 7 bases sitting between them. Germline V lookup: CDR1 DFQATT, CDR2 SNEGSKA (reference sequence).

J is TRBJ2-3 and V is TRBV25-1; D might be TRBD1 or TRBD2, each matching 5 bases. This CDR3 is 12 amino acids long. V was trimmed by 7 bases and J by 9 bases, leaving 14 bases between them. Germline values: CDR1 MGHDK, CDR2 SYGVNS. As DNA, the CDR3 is TGTGCCAGCATGGGGGTATTGAGGACGCAGTATTTT. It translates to CASMGVLRTQYF.

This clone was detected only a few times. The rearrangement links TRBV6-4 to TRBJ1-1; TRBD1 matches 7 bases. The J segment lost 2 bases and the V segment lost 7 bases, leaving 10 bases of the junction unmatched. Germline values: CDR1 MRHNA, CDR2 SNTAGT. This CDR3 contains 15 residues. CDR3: CASNRLQGLNTEAFF. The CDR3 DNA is TGTGCCAGCAACCGACTACAGGGGTTAAACACTGAAGCTTTCTTT.

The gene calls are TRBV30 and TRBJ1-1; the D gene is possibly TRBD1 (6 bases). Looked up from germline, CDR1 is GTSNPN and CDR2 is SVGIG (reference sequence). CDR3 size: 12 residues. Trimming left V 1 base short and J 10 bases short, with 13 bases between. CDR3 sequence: CAWSAGAGRAFF. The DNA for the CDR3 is TGTGCCTGGAGTGCGGGGGCCGGGCGAGCTTTCTTT. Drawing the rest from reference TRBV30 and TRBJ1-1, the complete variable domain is SQTIHQWPATLVQPVGSPLSLECTVEGTSNPNLYWYRQAAGRGLQLLFYSVGIGQISSEVPQNLSASRPQDRQFILSSKKLLLSDSGFYLCAWSAGAGRAFFGQGTRLTVV.

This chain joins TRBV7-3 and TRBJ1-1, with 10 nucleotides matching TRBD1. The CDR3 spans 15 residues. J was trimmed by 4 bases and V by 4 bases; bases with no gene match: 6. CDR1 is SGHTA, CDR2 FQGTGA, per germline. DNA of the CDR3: TGTGCCAGCAGCTCCCCCGGGACAGGGGTCACTGAAGCTTTCTTT. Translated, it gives CASSSPGTGVTEAFF.

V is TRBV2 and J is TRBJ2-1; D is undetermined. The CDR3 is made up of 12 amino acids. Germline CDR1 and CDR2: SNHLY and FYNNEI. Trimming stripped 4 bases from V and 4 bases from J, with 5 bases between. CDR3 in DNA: TGTGCCAGCAGTGGGGGTTACAATGAGCAGTTCTTC. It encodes CASSGGYNEQFF.

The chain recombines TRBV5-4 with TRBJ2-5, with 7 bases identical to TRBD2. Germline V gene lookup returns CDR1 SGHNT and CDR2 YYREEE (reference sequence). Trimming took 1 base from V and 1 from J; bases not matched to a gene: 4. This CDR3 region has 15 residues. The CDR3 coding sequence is TGTGCCAGCAGCTTGAGTGGGAGGGCCCAAGAGACCCAGTACTTC. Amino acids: CASSLSGRAQETQYF.

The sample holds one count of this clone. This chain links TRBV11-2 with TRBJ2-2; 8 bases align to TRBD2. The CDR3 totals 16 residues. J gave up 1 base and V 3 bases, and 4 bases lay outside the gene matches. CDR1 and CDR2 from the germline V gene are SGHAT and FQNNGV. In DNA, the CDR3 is TGTGCCAGCAGCTTCATAGCGGGGCTGAACACCGGGGAGCTGTTTTTT. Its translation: CASSFIAGLNTGELFF.

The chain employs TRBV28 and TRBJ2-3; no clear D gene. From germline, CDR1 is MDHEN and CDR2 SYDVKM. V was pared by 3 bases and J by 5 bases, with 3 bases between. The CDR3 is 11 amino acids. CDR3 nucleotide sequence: TGTGCCAGCAGTTTCGGAGATACGCAGTATTTT. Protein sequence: CASSFGDTQYF.

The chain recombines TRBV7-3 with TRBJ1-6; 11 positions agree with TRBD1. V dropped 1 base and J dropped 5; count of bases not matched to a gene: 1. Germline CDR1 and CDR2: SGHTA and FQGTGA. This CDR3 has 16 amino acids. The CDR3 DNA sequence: TGTGCCAGCAGCTTAAGGGGACAGGGGGATAATTCACCCCTCCACTTT. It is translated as CASSLRGQGDNSPLHF.

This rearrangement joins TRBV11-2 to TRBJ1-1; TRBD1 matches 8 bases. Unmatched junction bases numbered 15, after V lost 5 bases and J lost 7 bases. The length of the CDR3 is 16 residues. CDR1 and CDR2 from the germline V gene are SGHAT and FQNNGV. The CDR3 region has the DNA TGTGCCAGCAGCATACTACAGGGGGTACTACTGGGTGAAGCTTTCTTT. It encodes CASSILQGVLLGEAFF.

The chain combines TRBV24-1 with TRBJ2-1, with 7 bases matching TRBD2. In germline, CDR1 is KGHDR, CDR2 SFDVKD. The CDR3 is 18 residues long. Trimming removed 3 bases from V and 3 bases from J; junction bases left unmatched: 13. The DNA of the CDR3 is TGTGCCACCAGTGATCCCAAGGGGTCTGGGGAGGGCTACAATGAGCAGTTCTTC. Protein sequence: CATSDPKGSGEGYNEQFF.

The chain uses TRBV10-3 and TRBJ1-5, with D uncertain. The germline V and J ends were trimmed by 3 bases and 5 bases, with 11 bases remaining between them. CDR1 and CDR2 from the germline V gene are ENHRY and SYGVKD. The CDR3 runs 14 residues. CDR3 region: CAISEGGSHQPQHF. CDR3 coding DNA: TGTGCCATCAGTGAAGGAGGGAGTCATCAGCCCCAGCATTTT.

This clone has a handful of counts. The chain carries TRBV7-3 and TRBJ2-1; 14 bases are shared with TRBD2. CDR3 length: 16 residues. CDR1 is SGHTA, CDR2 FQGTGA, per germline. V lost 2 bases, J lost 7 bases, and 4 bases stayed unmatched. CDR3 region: CASSLEGTSGRNEQFF. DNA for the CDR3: TGTGCCAGCAGCTTAGAAGGGACTAGCGGGAGAAATGAGCAGTTCTTC.

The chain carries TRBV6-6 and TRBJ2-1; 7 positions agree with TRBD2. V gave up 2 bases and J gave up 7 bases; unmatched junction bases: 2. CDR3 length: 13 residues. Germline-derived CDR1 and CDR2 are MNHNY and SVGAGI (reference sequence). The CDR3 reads CASSYGTINEQFF. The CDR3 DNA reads TGTGCCAGCAGTTACGGGACTATTAATGAGCAGTTCTTC.